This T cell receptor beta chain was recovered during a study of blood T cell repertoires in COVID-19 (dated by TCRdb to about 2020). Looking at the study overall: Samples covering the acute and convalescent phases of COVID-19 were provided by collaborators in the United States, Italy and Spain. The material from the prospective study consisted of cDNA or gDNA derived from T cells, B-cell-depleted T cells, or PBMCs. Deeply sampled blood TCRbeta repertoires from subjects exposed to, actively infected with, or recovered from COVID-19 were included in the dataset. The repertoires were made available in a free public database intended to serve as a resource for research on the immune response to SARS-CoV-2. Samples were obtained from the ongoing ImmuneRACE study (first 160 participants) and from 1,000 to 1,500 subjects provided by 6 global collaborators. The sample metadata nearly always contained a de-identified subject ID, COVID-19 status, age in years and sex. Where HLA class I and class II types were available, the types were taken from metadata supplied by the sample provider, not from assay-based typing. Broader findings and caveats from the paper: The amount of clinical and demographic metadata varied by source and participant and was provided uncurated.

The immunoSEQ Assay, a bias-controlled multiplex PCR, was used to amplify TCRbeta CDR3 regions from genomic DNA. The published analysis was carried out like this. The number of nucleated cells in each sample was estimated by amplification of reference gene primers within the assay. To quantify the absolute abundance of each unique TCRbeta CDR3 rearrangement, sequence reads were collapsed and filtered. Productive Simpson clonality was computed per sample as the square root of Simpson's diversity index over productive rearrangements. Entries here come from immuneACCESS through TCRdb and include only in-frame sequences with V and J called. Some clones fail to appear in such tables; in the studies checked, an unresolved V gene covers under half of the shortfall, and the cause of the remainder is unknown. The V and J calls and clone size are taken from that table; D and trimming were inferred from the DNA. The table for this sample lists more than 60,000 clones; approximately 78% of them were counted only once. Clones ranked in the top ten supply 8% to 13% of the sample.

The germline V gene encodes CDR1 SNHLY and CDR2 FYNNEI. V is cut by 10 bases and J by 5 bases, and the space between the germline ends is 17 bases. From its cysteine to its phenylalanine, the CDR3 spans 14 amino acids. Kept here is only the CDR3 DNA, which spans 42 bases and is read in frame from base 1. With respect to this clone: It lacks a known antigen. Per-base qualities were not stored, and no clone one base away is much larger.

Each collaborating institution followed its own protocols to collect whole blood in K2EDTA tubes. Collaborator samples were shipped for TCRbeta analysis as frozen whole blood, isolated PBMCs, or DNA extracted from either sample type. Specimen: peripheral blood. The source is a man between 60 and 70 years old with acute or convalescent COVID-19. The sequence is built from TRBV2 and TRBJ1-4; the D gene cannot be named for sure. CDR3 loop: CATLGLMRNEKLFF. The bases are TGTGCCACCTTAGGACTCATGCGGAATGAAAAACTGTTTTTT. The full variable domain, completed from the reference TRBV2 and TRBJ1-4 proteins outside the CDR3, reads EPEVTQTPSHQVTQMGQEVILRCVPISNHLYFYWYRQILGQKVEFLVSFYNNEISEKSEIFDDQFSVERPDGSNFTLKIRSTKLEDSAMYFCATLGLMRNEKLFFGSGTQLSVL.